This T cell receptor beta chain was identified during a study of T cell responses to AZD1222 COVID-19 vaccine. This CDR3 has 12 residues. From germline, CDR1 is ENHRY and CDR2 SYGVKD. The V gene lost 8 bases and the J gene lost 5 bases, with 12 bases spanning the gap. Points on this clone: What it recognizes is unknown.

Produced via immunoSEQ multiplex PCR; TCRdb's table is partial and in-frame only. Of some 100,000 clones listed, approximately 90% are singletons. Study observations and caveats: As reported, nearly half of all spike-specific TCRs target variant regions that are unmutated. It should be noted that donors were predominantly white British and more often female, and clonal diversity was possibly underestimated. Researchers report vaccine-associated CD4 TCRs spanning spike, with dominance at 160-218 and 743-854. At baseline, just a handful of AZD1222 recipients tested seropositive.

The chain has TRBV10-3 and TRBJ1-2; D remains unclear. This receptor was obtained from an adult who received the AZD1222 COVID-19 vaccine. The source material was peripheral blood, sampled 28 days after the second AZD1222 dose. The CDR3: CAIGSTGYGYTF. For the CDR3, the DNA is TGTGCCATCGGGAGCACCGGTTATGGCTACACCTTC.